This T cell receptor (beta chain) was found in a study of blood T cell repertoires in COVID-19. Study overall: Donors in the United States, Italy and Spain gave samples during acute or convalescent COVID-19.

Germline loops: CDR1 MNHEY, CDR2 SVGAGI. This CDR3 comprises 16 residues. Trimming took off 0 bases at V and 5 bases at J, with 17 bases between the two ends. Source study methods: Amplification from reference gene primers served as the basis for estimated nucleated cell counts. Produced via immunoSEQ multiplex PCR; TCRdb's table is partial and in-frame only. Clone size and the V and J calls come from that table; the DNA yielded D and trimming. The sample includes some 110,000 clones, 80% to 90% of them seen just once. The receptor's source is a middle-aged man with acute or convalescent COVID-19. Sequencing used peripheral blood. This chain links TRBV6-5 with TRBJ2-7, with no clear D. As DNA, the CDR3 is TGTGCCAGCAGTTACTCGATCTGGGCCCCTAACCACGAGCAGTACTTC. It translates to CASSYSIWAPNHEQYF.